The 19 T cell receptor beta chains below come from one sample, sequenced in a study of cytomegalovirus exposure and HLA in healthy donors. Assay: immunoSEQ multiplex PCR; the TCRdb copy retains only in-frame clones and omits some. The table shows 150,000 to 200,000 clones, with approximately 80% occurring only once. The material sequenced was PBMCs. These receptors came from a young man in good health and CMV-seropositive.

This clone was counted a few times. This chain connects TRBV27 to TRBJ1-2; D remains unclear. CDR1 MNHEY and CDR2 SMNVEV come from the germline V gene (reference sequence). The CDR3 loop spans 13 amino acids. The V gene lost 5 bases and the J gene lost 6 bases, with 13 bases spanning the gap. The CDR3, as DNA: TGTGCCAGCAGTCCTCGTTGGGCGCATGGCTACACCTTC. Its protein is CASSPRWAHGYTF.

The rearrangement joins TRBV4-1 to TRBJ1-2; no clear D gene. Germline CDR1 reads MGHRA; CDR2 reads YSYEKL. The CDR3 has 12 residues. V was pared by 1 base and J by 7 bases, with 7 bases between. The CDR3 spells CASSQGYTGYTF. For the CDR3, the DNA is TGCGCCAGCAGCCAAGGTTACACTGGCTACACCTTC.

The chain carries TRBV11-2 and TRBJ1-2, with 11 bases aligning to TRBD1. The ends lost 1 base at V and 4 bases at J; junction bases unmatched: 2. Germline V lookup: CDR1 SGHAT, CDR2 FQNNGV. The CDR3 runs to 15 residues. The CDR3 region has the DNA TGTGCCAGCAGCTTAGGGGACAGGGGGATCTATGGCTACACCTTC. This sequence encodes CASSLGDRGIYGYTF.

The rearrangement uses TRBV6-6 and TRBJ1-1; D unresolved. Trimming cost V 5 bases and J 1 base, with 8 bases left between them. The CDR3 contains 13 residues. Germline-derived CDR1 and CDR2 are MNHNY and SVGAGI (reference sequence). CDR3 nucleotide sequence: TGTGCCAGCAGTCTGCAGGCGAACACTGAAGCTTTCTTT. Protein sequence: CASSLQANTEAFF.

V is TRBV11-2 and J is TRBJ2-7; maybe TRBD1 (6 bases). The germline gives CDR1 SGHAT, CDR2 FQNNGV. The length of the CDR3 is 15 residues. The V and J ends lost 3 bases and 2 bases respectively, with 14 bases between them. The CDR3 sequence: CASSLVGEGAYEQYF. The CDR3 coding sequence is TGTGCCAGCAGCTTGGTCGGCGAGGGGGCCTACGAGCAGTACTTC.

This CDR3 is CASSPRDRYTEAFF. In DNA form, the CDR3 reads TGTGCCAGTAGTCCCCGGGACAGGTACACTGAAGCTTTCTTT. The chain has TRBV19 and TRBJ1-1; TRBD1 agrees at 8 bases. With 5 bases clipped from V and 3 bases from J, the junction kept 5 bases outside the gene matches. Germline V gene sequence: CDR1 LNHDA, CDR2 SQIVND (reference sequence). This CDR3 contains 14 residues. Using reference TRBV19 and TRBJ1-1 for the parts outside the CDR3, the full variable domain is DGGITQSPKYLFRKEGQNVTLSCEQNLNHDAMYWYRQDPGQGLRLIYYSQIVNDFQKGDIAEGYSVSREKKESFPLTVTSAQKNPTAFYLCASSPRDRYTEAFFGQGTRLTVV.

This sequence joins TRBV5-4 and TRBJ1-2; TRBD1 agrees at 8 bases. With 4 bases clipped from V and 7 bases from J, the junction kept 9 bases outside the gene matches. The CDR3 is 14 residues long. Germline V lookup: CDR1 SGHNT, CDR2 YYREEE (reference sequence). CDR3 residues: CASSPDGRGPGYTF. CDR3 nucleotides: TGTGCCAGCAGCCCTGACGGCAGGGGGCCTGGCTACACCTTC.

This clone was detected a few times. This chain connects TRBV6-4 to TRBJ1-2; maybe TRBD1 (6 bases). The ends were cut back, 7 bases at V and 1 base at J, with 13 bases in the middle. The length of the CDR3 is 14 residues. Germline lookup yields CDR1 MRHNA and CDR2 SNTAGT. The CDR3 nucleotides are TGTGCCAGCAAGGGGGAGGGGGATAACTATGGCTACACCTTC. It encodes CASKGEGDNYGYTF.

The chain is built from TRBV7-9 and TRBJ2-5; 11 bases fit TRBD2. J gave up 3 bases and V 5 bases, and 5 bases lay outside the gene matches. Per germline, CDR1 SEHNR and CDR2 FQNEAQ (reference sequence). CDR3 length equals 15 residues. Written as DNA, the CDR3 is TGTGCCAGCAGCCCCGGGACTAGCGGTGAAGAGACCCAGTACTTC. Encoded protein: CASSPGTSGEETQYF. Full variable domain (missing parts from reference TRBV7-9 and TRBJ2-5): DTGVSQNPRHKITKRGQNVTFRCDPISEHNRLYWYRQTLGQGPEFLTYFQNEAQLEKSRLLSDRFSAERPKGSFSTLEIQRTEQGDSAMYLCASSPGTSGEETQYFGPGTRLLVL.

V usage is TRBV9 and J usage is TRBJ1-6; TRBD1 matches at 8 bases. This CDR3 contains 15 residues. Germline V gene sequence: CDR1 SGDLS, CDR2 YYNGEE. After removal of 4 bases from V and 9 bases from J, the junction contained 9 bases not matched to a gene. The CDR3 sequence is CASSSPGDRGSPLHF. The CDR3 bases are TGTGCCAGCAGCAGTCCCGGCGACAGGGGTTCACCCCTCCACTTT.

The rearrangement joins TRBV7-2 to TRBJ2-1; TRBD2 matches at 10 bases. From germline, CDR1 is SGHTA and CDR2 FQGNSA. The CDR3 extends over 15 amino acids. Trimming at V came to 5 bases and at J to 8 bases, leaving 9 bases not matched to a gene. This chain's CDR3 is CASSPSGGAMDEQFF. Here the CDR3 DNA reads TGTGCCAGCAGCCCCAGCGGGGGGGCCATGGATGAGCAGTTCTTC.

This clone turned up a few times. This chain joins TRBV5-1 and TRBJ1-1; D possibly corresponds to TRBD1 (5 bases). Trimming cost V 4 bases and J 6 bases, with 22 bases left between them. The CDR3 has 16 residues. The germline V gene encodes CDR1 SGHRS and CDR2 YFSETQ. This CDR3 reads CASSPGLRGFRPEAFF. DNA of the CDR3: TGCGCCAGCAGCCCGGGACTTCGGGGGTTTCGTCCTGAAGCTTTCTTT.

This clone came up once. The chain couples TRBV27 to TRBJ2-1; 7 bases are a match to TRBD1. The germline CDR1 and CDR2 sequences are MNHEY and SMNVEV (reference sequence). The CDR3 extends over 15 amino acids. V shed 7 bases, J shed 0 bases, and the junction held 6 bases outside the gene matches. CDR3 protein: CASNPRGLSYNEQFF. The DNA of the CDR3 is TGTGCCAGCAATCCTAGGGGGCTCTCCTACAATGAGCAGTTCTTC.

V gene TRBV29-1 combines with J gene TRBJ2-1; weak D call: TRBD2 (6 bases). Trimming pared 0 bases from V and 5 bases from J, leaving 17 bases between. CDR3 length: 16 amino acids. The germline V gene has CDR1 SQVTM and CDR2 ANQGSEA. Here the CDR3 DNA reads TGCAGCGTTGAAGAGGGAGGCCCAAATCTAAACAATGAGCAGTTCTTC. Its protein is CSVEEGGPNLNNEQFF.

This clone was recorded a few times. The chain joins TRBV27 to TRBJ2-2, with 7 bases fitting TRBD2. The germline CDR1 and CDR2 sequences are MNHEY and SMNVEV (reference sequence). V lost 8 bases to trimming and J lost 2 bases; unmatched junction nucleotides: 5. The CDR3 covers 14 residues. The CDR3 reads CASGGDLNTGELFF. The CDR3 DNA reads as TGTGCCAGCGGGGGGGACCTAAACACCGGGGAGCTGTTTTTT.

The V gene is TRBV4-3, the J gene TRBJ2-7; 8 bases map to TRBD2. Unmatched junction bases numbered 7, after V lost 3 bases and J lost 0 bases. Germline values: CDR1 LGHNA, CDR2 YSLEER. This CDR3 is 16 amino acids long. The CDR3 coding sequence is TGCGCCAGCAGCCAGCAACTAGCGGACAGCTCCTACGAGCAGTACTTC. This sequence encodes CASSQQLADSSYEQYF.

This clone was counted only a few times. This chain connects TRBV2 to TRBJ2-1, with 9 bases lining up with TRBD2. Germline V gene data show CDR1 as SNHLY and CDR2 as FYNNEI. The CDR3 contains 14 residues. Trimming took 3 bases from V and 6 from J; bases not matched to a gene: 3. The CDR3 DNA reads TGTGCCAGCAGTGATGGCGGGGGGGCCAATGAGCAGTTCTTC. Its protein product is CASSDGGGANEQFF.

The chain is built from TRBV5-1 and TRBJ1-2; no reliable D call. The germline V gene has CDR1 SGHRS and CDR2 YFSETQ. The CDR3 covers 14 residues. V dropped 0 bases and J dropped 8 bases, with 14 bases sitting between them. The CDR3 spells CASSLDPVPPGYTF. The CDR3 DNA sequence: TGCGCCAGCAGCTTGGATCCGGTGCCCCCCGGCTACACCTTC.

This chain connects TRBV27 to TRBJ2-1; 11 bases are shared with TRBD2. The CDR3 contains 19 residues. V gave up 5 bases and J gave up 5 bases; unmatched junction bases: 17. Germline V gene sequence: CDR1 MNHEY, CDR2 SMNVEV (reference sequence). The CDR3 sequence is CASSPITLTSGGLHNEQFF. The CDR3 coding sequence is TGTGCCAGCAGTCCCATCACTCTTACTAGCGGGGGTTTACACAATGAGCAGTTCTTC.